The 21 T cell receptor beta chains given below trace back to one sample, sequenced in a study of blood T cell repertoires in COVID-19. Profiled with immunoSEQ multiplex PCR; TCRdb holds only in-frame clones, not every one. This sample has about 120,000 clones, with roughly 81% found just once. The sample consisted of peripheral blood. These receptors all stem from a man aged 40-49 years with acute or convalescent COVID-19.

V and J are TRBV6-1 and TRBJ2-3, with TRBD1 matching 11 bases. Germline V gene data show CDR1 as MNHNS and CDR2 as SASEGT. V lost 0 bases, J lost 5 bases, and 7 bases stayed unmatched. CDR3 length: 17 amino acids. The CDR3 nucleotides are TGTGCCAGCAGTGAAGCGCTCGGGACAGGGGGAAAAGATACGCAGTATTTT. Encoded protein: CASSEALGTGGKDTQYF.

The CDR3 here is CAWSGWSRTGELFF. Written as DNA, the CDR3 is TGTGCCTGGTCAGGGTGGAGTCGGACCGGGGAGCTGTTTTTT. The chain couples TRBV30 to TRBJ2-2; D is possibly TRBD1 (5 bases). The CDR3 length is 14 residues. Trimming pared 5 bases from V and 5 bases from J, leaving 15 bases between. The V gene's germline CDR1 is GTSNPN and CDR2 SVGIG (reference sequence).

This clone was seen a single time. The J gene is TRBJ2-2, the V gene TRBV30; 7 bases agree with TRBD1. CDR1 is GTSNPN and CDR2 is SVGIG in the germline V gene (reference sequence). The CDR3 totals 15 residues. V was clipped by 3 bases and J by 0 bases; unmatched bases: 4. CDR3 protein: CAWSDGTANTGELFF. The CDR3, as DNA: TGTGCCTGGAGCGATGGGACAGCGAACACCGGGGAGCTGTTTTTT.

The V call is TRBV15, the J call TRBJ2-5, with 9 nucleotides matching TRBD2. Trimming at V came to 1 base and at J to 1 base, leaving 13 bases not matched to a gene. Germline V gene sequence: CDR1 LNHNV, CDR2 YYDKDF (reference sequence). The CDR3 is made up of 19 amino acids. In DNA, the CDR3 is TGTGCCACCAGCAGAGGATTCGCTAGCGGGACCTCCACCCAAGAGACCCAGTACTTC. Its translation is CATSRGFASGTSTQETQYF.

The chain carries TRBV5-6 and TRBJ1-2, with 8 bases fitting TRBD1. The germline CDR1 and CDR2 sequences are SGHDT and YYEEEE. CDR3 length equals 14 residues. The ends lost 3 bases at V and 7 bases at J; junction bases unmatched: 8. The CDR3 coding sequence is TGTGCCAGCAGCTGGTGGACAGGGAGGGGTGGCTACACCTTC. Translated: CASSWWTGRGGYTF.

The chain combines TRBV27 with TRBJ1-5, with 12 bases aligning to TRBD1. Germline V lookup: CDR1 MNHEY, CDR2 SMNVEV (reference sequence). V dropped 2 bases and J dropped 3; count of bases not matched to a gene: 8. The CDR3 length is 18 residues. DNA for the CDR3: TGTGCCAGCAGTTTAAACCTCGGGACAGGGGGCAACAATCAGCCCCAGCATTTT. This translates into CASSLNLGTGGNNQPQHF.

The chain joins TRBV19 to TRBJ1-2; 7 positions match TRBD1. The germline CDR1 and CDR2 sequences are LNHDA and SQIVND (reference sequence). With 5 bases clipped from V and 4 bases from J, the junction kept 4 bases outside the gene matches. The CDR3 totals 13 residues. The CDR3 nucleotides read TGTGCCAGTAGTCCCGGGACAGCCTATGGCTACACCTTC. This sequence encodes CASSPGTAYGYTF. Drawing the rest from reference TRBV19 and TRBJ1-2, the complete variable domain is DGGITQSPKYLFRKEGQNVTLSCEQNLNHDAMYWYRQDPGQGLRLIYYSQIVNDFQKGDIAEGYSVSREKKESFPLTVTSAQKNPTAFYLCASSPGTAYGYTFGSGTRLTVV.

The V gene is TRBV6-6, the J gene TRBJ1-5; D is possibly TRBD1 (5 bases). V lost 2 bases and J 3 bases, leaving 11 bases between the germline ends. The V gene's germline CDR1 is MNHNY and CDR2 SVGAGI (reference sequence). This CDR3 comprises 15 residues. This CDR3 is CASSYRTPINQPQHF. The DNA of the CDR3 is TGTGCCAGCAGTTACCGGACACCTATCAATCAGCCCCAGCATTTT.

The rearrangement joins TRBV19 to TRBJ2-5; 9 nucleotides line up with TRBD2. The CDR3 runs to 14 residues. V shed 6 bases, J shed 4 bases, and the junction held 6 bases outside the gene matches. CDR1 and CDR2 from the germline V gene are LNHDA and SQIVND (reference sequence). In nucleotides, the CDR3 is TGTGCCAGTAGCTTGGGGACTAGCCCAGAGACCCAGTACTTC. Protein product: CASSLGTSPETQYF.

This sequence joins TRBV6-5 and TRBJ1-6; tentatively, D is TRBD1 (6 bases). V lost 8 bases and J lost 7, with 12 bases in between. This CDR3 comprises 13 residues. Germline lookup yields CDR1 MNHEY and CDR2 SVGAGI. The CDR3 bases are TGTGCCAGCTCAGGGGCCTCCAATTCACCCCTCCACTTT. Amino acids: CASSGASNSPLHF.

In this sample, this clone turned up many times. The V and J genes are TRBV5-6 and TRBJ1-6; 7 bases are a match to TRBD1. This CDR3 is built from 15 residues. The J segment lost 9 bases and the V segment lost 7 bases, leaving 13 bases of the junction unmatched. The germline V gene encodes CDR1 SGHDT and CDR2 YYEEEE. The CDR3: CASRLGGQGGSPLHF. CDR3 bases: TGTGCCAGCCGACTAGGGGGCCAGGGTGGTTCACCCCTCCACTTT. The variable domain in full, completed from reference TRBV5-6 and TRBJ1-6, reads DAGVTQSPTHLIKTRGQQVTLRCSPKSGHDTVSWYQQALGQGPQFIFQYYEEEERQRGNFPDRFSGHQFPNYSSELNVNALLLGDSALYLCASRLGGQGGSPLHFGNGTRLTVT.

The V call is TRBV5-6, the J call TRBJ2-7, with 8 bases that match TRBD1. This CDR3 spans 14 amino acids. Losses at the gene ends were 1 base for V and 4 bases for J; bases not matched to a gene: 4. Germline loops: CDR1 SGHDT, CDR2 YYEEEE. Here the CDR3 reads CASSLFQGAYEQYF. CDR3 DNA sequence: TGTGCCAGCAGCTTGTTTCAGGGGGCTTACGAGCAGTACTTC.

J is TRBJ2-4 and V is TRBV3-1 (or the pseudogene TRBV3-2); tentative D call: TRBD1 (6 bases). Germline V gene lookup returns CDR1 LGHDT and CDR2 YNNKEL (reference sequence). This CDR3 spans 15 amino acids. The ends were cut back, 2 bases at V and 0 bases at J, with 8 bases in the middle. CDR3 nucleotides: TGTGCCAGCAGCCAACTCAGGGGAGCCAAAAACATTCAGTACTTC. Its translation is CASSQLRGAKNIQYF.

V is TRBV5-1 and J is TRBJ2-1; D may be TRBD2 (6 bases). Trimming shortened V by 4 bases and J by 3 bases, and 17 bases separated the two germline ends. Germline V gene data show CDR1 as SGHRS and CDR2 as YFSETQ. CDR3 length: 16 residues. This CDR3 reads CASSPVTGVVYNEQFF. DNA of the CDR3: TGCGCCAGCAGCCCGGTAACGGGAGTGGTCTACAATGAGCAGTTCTTC.

CDR3 loop: CASSLPGQGSNYGYTF. The DNA for the CDR3 is TGTGCCAGCAGCCTACCCGGACAGGGGTCTAACTATGGCTACACCTTC. The chain employs TRBV6-2 or TRBV6-3 and TRBJ1-2; 9 bases align to TRBD1. The CDR3 has 16 residues. In germline, CDR1 is MNHEY, CDR2 SVGEGT. After removal of 6 bases from V and 0 bases from J, the junction contained 8 bases not matched to a gene.

V gene TRBV15 combines with J gene TRBJ2-4, with D possibly being TRBD1 (5 bases). This CDR3 is built from 15 residues. V lost 4 bases to trimming and J lost 0 bases, with 10 bases between them. CDR1 and CDR2 (germline): LNHNV, YYDKDF (reference sequence). The CDR3 nucleotides are TGTGCCACCAGCATCCCAGGGCTAGCCAAAAACATTCAGTACTTC. Amino acids: CATSIPGLAKNIQYF.

The chain recombines TRBV2 with TRBJ2-3, with D possibly matching TRBD2 (5 bases). The CDR3 runs 14 residues. The V and J ends lost 4 bases and 4 bases respectively, with 12 bases between them. Germline V lookup: CDR1 SNHLY, CDR2 FYNNEI. The CDR3 DNA reads as TGTGCCAGCAGTGGTGGGAGTGGCGCAGATACGCAGTATTTT. Protein sequence: CASSGGSGADTQYF.

The rearrangement links TRBV14 to TRBJ1-5, with no clear D. V lost 3 bases to trimming and J lost 5 bases, with 5 bases between them. Germline CDR1 and CDR2: SGHDN and FVKESK. The CDR3 is 12 amino acids. The CDR3 sequence: CASSQRDQPQHF. The CDR3 DNA is TGTGCCAGCAGCCAGAGGGATCAGCCCCAGCATTTT.

This chain joins TRBV5-4 and TRBJ2-1, with 9 nucleotides matching TRBD2. From germline, CDR1 is SGHNT and CDR2 YYREEE (reference sequence). V lost 5 bases and J lost 7; bases outside the gene matches: 10. CDR3 length: 15 residues. CDR3 in DNA: TGTGCCAGCAGTTCGGCGATAGCGGGGGCTAATGAGCAGTTCTTC. Translated: CASSSAIAGANEQFF.

The chain carries TRBV6-5 and TRBJ2-1; D perhaps matches TRBD1 (6 bases). V gave up 5 bases and J gave up 1 base, with 12 bases separating them. CDR3 size: 15 residues. Looked up from germline, CDR1 is MNHEY and CDR2 is SVGAGI. CDR3 residues: CASSPRDKSYNEQFF. CDR3 sequence (DNA): TGTGCCAGCAGTCCCCGGGACAAATCCTACAATGAGCAGTTCTTC.

This rearrangement joins TRBV18 to TRBJ2-5; a weak D match, TRBD2 (6 bases). The CDR3 loop spans 14 amino acids. Germline V CDR1 and CDR2: KGHSH, LQKENI. Trimming pared 3 bases from V and 1 base from J, leaving 9 bases between. CDR3 in amino acids: CASSPLEGQETQYF. CDR3 in DNA: TGTGCCAGCTCACCCCTGGAGGGCCAAGAGACCCAGTACTTC.